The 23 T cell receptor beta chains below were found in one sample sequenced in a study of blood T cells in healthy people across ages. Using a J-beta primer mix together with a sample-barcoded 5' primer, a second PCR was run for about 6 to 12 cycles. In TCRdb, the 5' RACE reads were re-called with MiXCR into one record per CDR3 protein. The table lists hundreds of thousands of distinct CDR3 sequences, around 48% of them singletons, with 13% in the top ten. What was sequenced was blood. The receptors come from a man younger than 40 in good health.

The DNA of the CDR3 is TGTGCCAGCAGTGAGACCCAGGACATCCACCAGCCCCAGCATTTT. This gives the protein CASSETQDIHQPQHF. The V gene is TRBV6-1, the J gene TRBJ1-5, with TRBD1 as a possible D gene (5 bases). This CDR3 region has 15 residues. V lost 3 bases and J 7 bases, leaving 16 bases between the germline ends. Germline loops: CDR1 MNHNS, CDR2 SASEGT.

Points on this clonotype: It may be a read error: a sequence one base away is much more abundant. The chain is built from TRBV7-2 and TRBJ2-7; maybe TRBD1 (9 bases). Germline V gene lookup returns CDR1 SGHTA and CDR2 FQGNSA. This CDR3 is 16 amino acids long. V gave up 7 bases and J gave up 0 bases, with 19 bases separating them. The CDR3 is CASTTGGGGSSYEQYF. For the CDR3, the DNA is TGTGCCAGCACCACAGGGGGCGGGGGGAGCTCCTACGAGCAGTACTTC. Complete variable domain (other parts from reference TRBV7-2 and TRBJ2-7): GAGVSQSPSNKVTEKGKDVELRCDPISGHTALYWYRQSLGQGLEFLIYFQGNSAPDKSGLPSDRFSAERTGGSVSTLTIQRTQQEDSAVYLCASTTGGGGSSYEQYFGPGTRLTVT.

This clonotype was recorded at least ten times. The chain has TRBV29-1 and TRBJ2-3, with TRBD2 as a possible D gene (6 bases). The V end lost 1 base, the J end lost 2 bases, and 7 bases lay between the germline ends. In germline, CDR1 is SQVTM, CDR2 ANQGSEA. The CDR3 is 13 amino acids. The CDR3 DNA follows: TGCAGCGTTGAAGGGACTACCACAGATACGCAGTATTTT. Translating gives CSVEGTTTDTQYF.

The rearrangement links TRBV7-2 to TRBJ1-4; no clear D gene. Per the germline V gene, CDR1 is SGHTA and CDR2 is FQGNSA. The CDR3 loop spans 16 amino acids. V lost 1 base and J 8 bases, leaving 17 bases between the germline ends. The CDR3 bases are TGTGCCAGCAGCTTAGTAAGCACTCACTCTGAGGAAAAACTGTTTTTT. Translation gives CASSLVSTHSEEKLFF.

This chain's CDR3 is CASSLGRTMNTEAFF. For the CDR3, the DNA is TGTGCCAGCAGCTTGGGCCGGACCATGAACACTGAAGCTTTCTTT. The chain is built from TRBV7-2 and TRBJ1-1, with D unresolved. CDR1 is SGHTA and CDR2 is FQGNSA in the germline V gene. The CDR3 length is 15 residues. V gave up 3 bases and J gave up 0 bases, with 11 bases separating them.

The CDR3 nucleotides are TGTGCCAGCAGCCCCGACATACAAGCTAACTATGGCTACACCTTC. The encoded protein is CASSPDIQANYGYTF. The chain couples TRBV12-3 or TRBV12-4 to TRBJ1-2, with D hard to call. V gave up 6 bases and J gave up 0 bases, with 14 bases separating them. The CDR3 totals 15 residues.

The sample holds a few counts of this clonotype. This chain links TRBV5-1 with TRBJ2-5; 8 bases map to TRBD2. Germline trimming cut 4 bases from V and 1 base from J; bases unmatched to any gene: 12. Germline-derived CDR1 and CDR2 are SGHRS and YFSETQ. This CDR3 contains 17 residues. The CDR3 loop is CASSPKVQRGFQETQYF. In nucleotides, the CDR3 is TGCGCCAGCAGCCCCAAGGTCCAGCGGGGGTTCCAAGAGACCCAGTACTTC.

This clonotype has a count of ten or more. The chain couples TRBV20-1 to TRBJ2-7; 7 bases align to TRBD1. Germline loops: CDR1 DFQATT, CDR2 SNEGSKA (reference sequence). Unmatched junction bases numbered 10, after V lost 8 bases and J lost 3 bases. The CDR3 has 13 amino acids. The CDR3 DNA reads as TGCAGTCTGGAAGGGGGCTCGGTCTACGAGCAGTACTTC. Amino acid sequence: CSLEGGSVYEQYF.

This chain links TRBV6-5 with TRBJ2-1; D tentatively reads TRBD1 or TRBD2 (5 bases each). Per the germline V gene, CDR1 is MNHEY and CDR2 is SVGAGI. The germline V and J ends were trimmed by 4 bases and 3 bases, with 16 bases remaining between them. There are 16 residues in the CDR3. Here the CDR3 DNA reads TGTGCCAGCAGTTTTTATCAGGGTGAGGGCTACAATGAGCAGTTCTTC. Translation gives CASSFYQGEGYNEQFF.

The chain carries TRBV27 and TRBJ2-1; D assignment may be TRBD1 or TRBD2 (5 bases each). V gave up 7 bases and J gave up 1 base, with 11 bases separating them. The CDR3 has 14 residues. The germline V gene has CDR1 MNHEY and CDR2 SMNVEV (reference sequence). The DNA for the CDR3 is TGTGCCAGCAAGCCGGGACCATCCTACAATGAGCAGTTCTTC. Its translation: CASKPGPSYNEQFF.

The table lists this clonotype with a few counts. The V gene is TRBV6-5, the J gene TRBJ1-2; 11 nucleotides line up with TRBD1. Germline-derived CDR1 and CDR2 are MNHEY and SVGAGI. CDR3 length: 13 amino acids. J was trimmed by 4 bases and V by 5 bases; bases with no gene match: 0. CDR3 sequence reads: CASSGTGGYGYTF. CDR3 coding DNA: TGTGCCAGCAGTGGGACAGGGGGCTATGGCTACACCTTC.

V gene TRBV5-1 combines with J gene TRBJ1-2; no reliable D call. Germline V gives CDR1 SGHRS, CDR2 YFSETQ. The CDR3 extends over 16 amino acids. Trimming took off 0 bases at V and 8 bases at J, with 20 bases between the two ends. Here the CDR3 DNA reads TGCGCCAGCAGCTTGGGTGGTGGGAGTACGCGGCAAGGCTACACCTTC. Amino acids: CASSLGGGSTRQGYTF.

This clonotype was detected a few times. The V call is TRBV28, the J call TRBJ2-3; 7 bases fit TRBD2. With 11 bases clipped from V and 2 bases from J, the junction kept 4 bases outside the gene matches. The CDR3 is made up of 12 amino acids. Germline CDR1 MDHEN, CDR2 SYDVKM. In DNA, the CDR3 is TGTGCCGGGAGGGACTCCACAGATACGCAGTATTTT. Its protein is CAGRDSTDTQYF.

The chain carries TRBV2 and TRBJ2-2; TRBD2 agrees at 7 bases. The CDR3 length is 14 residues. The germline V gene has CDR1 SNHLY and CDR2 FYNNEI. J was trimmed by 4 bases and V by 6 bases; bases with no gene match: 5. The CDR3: CASSLSGATGELFF. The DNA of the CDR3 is TGTGCCAGCAGCTTAAGCGGGGCCACCGGGGAGCTGTTTTTT.

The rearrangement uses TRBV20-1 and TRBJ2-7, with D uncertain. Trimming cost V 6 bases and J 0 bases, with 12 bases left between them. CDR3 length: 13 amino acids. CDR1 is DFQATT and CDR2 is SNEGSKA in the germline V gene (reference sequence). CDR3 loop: CSATLPLSYEQYF. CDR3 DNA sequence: TGCAGTGCCACGCTCCCCCTCTCCTACGAGCAGTACTTC.

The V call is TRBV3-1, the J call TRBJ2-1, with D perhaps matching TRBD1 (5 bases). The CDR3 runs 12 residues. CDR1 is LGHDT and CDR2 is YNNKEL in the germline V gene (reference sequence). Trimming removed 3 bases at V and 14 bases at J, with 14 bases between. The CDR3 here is CASSQTQGGEFF. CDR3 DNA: TGTGCCAGCAGCCAGACTCAGGGCGGCGAGTTCTTC.

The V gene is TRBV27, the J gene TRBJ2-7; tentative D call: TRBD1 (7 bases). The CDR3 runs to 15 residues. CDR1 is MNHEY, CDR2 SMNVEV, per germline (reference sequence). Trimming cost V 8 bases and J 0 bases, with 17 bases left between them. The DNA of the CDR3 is TGTGCCAGCTCCGGCGGGACAGACTTCTCCTACGAGCAGTACTTC. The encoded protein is CASSGGTDFSYEQYF.

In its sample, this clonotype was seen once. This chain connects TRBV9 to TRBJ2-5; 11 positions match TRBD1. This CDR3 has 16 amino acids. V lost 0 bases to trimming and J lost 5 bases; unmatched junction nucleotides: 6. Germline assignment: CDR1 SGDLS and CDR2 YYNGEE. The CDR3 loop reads CASSVDADRGRETQYF. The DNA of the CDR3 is TGTGCCAGCAGCGTAGACGCGGACAGGGGGCGGGAGACCCAGTACTTC.

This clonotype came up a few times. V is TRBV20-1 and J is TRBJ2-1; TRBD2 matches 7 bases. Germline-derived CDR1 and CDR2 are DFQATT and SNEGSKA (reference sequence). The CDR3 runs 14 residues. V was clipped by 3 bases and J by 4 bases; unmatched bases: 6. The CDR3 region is CSASMASGYNEQFF. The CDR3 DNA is TGCAGTGCTAGTATGGCTAGCGGTTACAATGAGCAGTTCTTC.

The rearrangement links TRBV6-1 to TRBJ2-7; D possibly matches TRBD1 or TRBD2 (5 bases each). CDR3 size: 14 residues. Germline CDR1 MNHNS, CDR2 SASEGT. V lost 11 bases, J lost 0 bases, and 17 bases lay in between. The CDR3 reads CASQGRRSSYEQYF. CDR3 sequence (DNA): TGTGCCTCCCAGGGACGCCGGAGCTCCTACGAGCAGTACTTC.

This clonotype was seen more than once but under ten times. The CDR3 DNA reads as TGTGCCAGCAGAAAACAGGGGGGATCCTACGAGCAGTACTTC. It encodes CASRKQGGSYEQYF. The chain joins TRBV6-5 to TRBJ2-7; 8 positions match TRBD1. V was pared by 6 bases and J by 1 base, with 5 bases of the junction left unmatched. The germline CDR1 and CDR2 sequences are MNHEY and SVGAGI. This CDR3 contains 14 residues.

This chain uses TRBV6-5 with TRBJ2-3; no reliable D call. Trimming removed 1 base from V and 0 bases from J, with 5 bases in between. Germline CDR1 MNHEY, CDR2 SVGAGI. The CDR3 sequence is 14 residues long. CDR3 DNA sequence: TGTGCCAGCAGTTACTACCGGAGCACAGATACGCAGTATTTT. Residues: CASSYYRSTDTQYF.

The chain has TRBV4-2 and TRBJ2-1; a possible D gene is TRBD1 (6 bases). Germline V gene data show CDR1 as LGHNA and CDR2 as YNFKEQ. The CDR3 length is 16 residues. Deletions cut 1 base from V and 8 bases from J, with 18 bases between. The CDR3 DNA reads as TGTGCCAGCAGCCAAGGAACGGCAAGGGGGAAAGATGAGCAGTTCTTC. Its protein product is CASSQGTARGKDEQFF.